This T cell receptor beta chain was documented in a study of radiotherapy plus CTLA-4 blockade in lung cancer. Study findings and constraints: Reports identified early blood T cell clone dynamics, with interferon-beta, as the best response predictor. In blood, tumor-derived TCR clones expanded after radiotherapy plus ipilimumab.

Profiling relied on immunoSEQ multiplex PCR, and the TCRdb table lists in-frame clones only, not all of them. The sample has about 51,000 clones; roughly 83% are singletons. Of note for this clone: Antigen: not known.

The V gene lost 0 bases and the J gene lost 6 bases, with 12 bases spanning the gap. CDR1 and CDR2 (germline): KGHSH, LQKENI. CDR3 length: 15 amino acids. The specimen was peripheral blood, collected from a patient treated with radiotherapy plus ipilimumab. The gene calls are TRBV18 and TRBJ1-5; tentative D call: TRBD1 (6 bases). The receptor comes from a human donor with non-small cell lung cancer who had a complete response to radiotherapy plus ipilimumab. CDR3 nucleotides: TGTGCCAGCTCACCACCGGGAGGGGGGGGTCAGCCCCAGCATTTT. This gives the protein CASSPPGGGGQPQHF.